The rows below give T cell receptor beta chains drawn from one sample of a study of blood T cell repertoires in COVID-19. Sequenced by immunoSEQ multiplex PCR; TCRdb stores in-frame clones only, minus some. Among a few hundred thousand clones, roughly 76% were seen once, and the ten largest hold around 5.4%. What was sequenced was peripheral blood. The origin of the receptors is a human donor in a cohort sampled during active COVID-19. The CDR3 runs from the conserved cysteine through the conserved F or W. A D gene is named only where the DNA matches it firmly. A clone size is listed for some rows: how often the clone was seen (once, few, many), or a class if it is expanded.

>.|TRBD2|TRBJ2-7|TRBV27
CASSERDGLYEQYF
TGTGCCAGCAGTGAGCGGGACGGCCTCTACGAGCAGTACTTC
>.|.|TRBJ1-1|TRBV11-2
CASSLRRQQGTEAFF
TGTGCCAGCAGCTTACGGCGCCAACAGGGCACTGAAGCTTTCTTT
>once|TRBD2|TRBJ2-2|TRBV19
CASARLAGDNTGELFF
TGTGCCAGTGCCCGACTAGCGGGAGACAACACCGGGGAGCTGTTTTTT
>.|.|TRBJ1-4|TRBV30
CAWSGHREKGEKLFF
TGTGCCTGGTCCGGACACAGGGAGAAGGGTGAAAAACTGTTTTTT
>.|TRBD2|TRBJ2-1|TRBV5-4
CASSLDVSGSSSYNEQFF
TGTGCCAGCAGCTTGGATGTTAGCGGGAGTTCATCCTACAATGAGCAGTTCTTC
>.|TRBD1|TRBJ2-5|TRBV6-5
CASTQGPQYF
TGTGCCAGCACACAGGGGCCCCAGTACTTC
>.|TRBD1|TRBJ1-1|TRBV28
CASSLGTGRNTEAFF
TGTGCCAGCAGTTTAGGGACAGGGAGGAACACTGAAGCTTTCTTT
>.|TRBD1|TRBJ1-1|TRBV27
CASRRGLGTEAFF
TGTGCCAGCCGCAGGGGGCTCGGAACTGAAGCTTTCTTT
>.|.|TRBJ2-2|TRBV5-1
CASRVSGGELFF
TGCGCCAGCAGAGTCTCGGGCGGGGAGCTGTTTTTT
>.|TRBD2|TRBJ2-5|TRBV6-2/TRBV6-3
CASSLAGLKKETQYF
TGTGCCAGCAGTCTAGCGGGATTAAAAAAAGAGACCCAGTACTTC
>.|TRBD1|TRBJ2-7|TRBV11-2
CASSPGTVEQYF
TGTGCCAGCAGCCCAGGGACAGTCGAGCAGTACTTC
>.|TRBD1|TRBJ1-1|TRBV28
CASTPTGTGVREAFF
TGTGCCAGCACTCCAACCGGGACAGGGGTCAGGGAAGCTTTCTTT
>.|.|TRBJ2-5|TRBV3-1/TRBV3-2
CASSQWTQETQYF
TGTGCCAGCAGCCAATGGACTCAAGAGACCCAGTACTTC
>.|TRBD1|TRBJ2-1|TRBV19
CASSRGQGWNEQFF
TGTGCCAGTAGCCGGGGACAGGGGTGGAATGAGCAGTTCTTC
>.|.|TRBJ2-3|TRBV15
CATSRDRGTDTQYF
TGTGCCACCAGCAGAGATCGGGGCACAGATACGCAGTATTTT
>.|.|TRBJ2-5|TRBV6-5
CASSYSGGETQYF
TGTGCCAGCAGTTACTCGGGGGGAGAGACCCAGTACTTC
>.|.|TRBJ1-5|TRBV6-2/TRBV6-3
CASSAGLISNQPQHF
TGTGCCAGCAGTGCAGGACTCATTAGCAATCAGCCCCAGCATTTT
>.|.|TRBJ2-7|TRBV5-4
CASSLIPRAEQYF
TGTGCCAGCAGCTTGATCCCCAGGGCCGAGCAGTACTTC
>.|.|TRBJ1-2|TRBV15
CATSNRRGGLDGYTF
TGTGCCACCAGCAACCGAAGGGGGGGGCTCGACGGCTACACCTTC
>.|.|TRBJ2-1|TRBV6-2/TRBV6-3
CASRPSPLYSYNEQFF
TGTGCCAGCAGACCTTCTCCCCTGTACTCCTACAATGAGCAGTTCTTC
>.|.|TRBJ1-5|TRBV7-5
CARINETGGGNQPQHF
TGTGCCAGAATTAACGAAACAGGGGGTGGCAATCAGCCCCAGCATTTT
>.|.|TRBJ1-1|TRBV6-2/TRBV6-3
CASSPPGRAFF
TGTGCCAGCAGTCCACCGGGTAGAGCTTTCTTT
>.|TRBD1|TRBJ2-7|TRBV5-6
CASRPGQGRNEQYF
TGTGCCAGCAGACCGGGACAGGGGAGAAACGAGCAGTACTTC
>.|.|TRBJ2-6|TRBV6-2/TRBV6-3
CASSSGDSGANVLTF
TGTGCCAGCAGTTCCGGGGACTCTGGGGCCAACGTCCTGACTTTC
>.|TRBD1|TRBJ2-7|TRBV5-1
CASSSGTGSSYEQYF
TGCGCCAGCAGCTCCGGGACAGGGAGCTCCTACGAGCAGTACTTC
>.|TRBD2|TRBJ2-5|TRBV14
CASSQDLASGGETQYF
TGTGCCAGCAGCCAAGATCTGGCTAGCGGGGGGGAGACCCAGTACTTC
>once|TRBD1|TRBJ2-7|TRBV19
CASTSGQGGSYEQYF
TGTGCCAGTACCTCCGGACAGGGTGGATCCTACGAGCAGTACTTC
>once|TRBD2|TRBJ2-7|TRBV10-3
CAISGTGTTYEQYF
TGTGCCATCAGTGGGACCGGGACTACCTACGAGCAGTACTTC
>once|.|TRBJ2-7|TRBV18
CASSGLPFSLEQYF
TGTGCCAGCTCGGGACTCCCATTTAGCCTCGAGCAGTACTTC
>.|TRBD1|TRBJ2-7|TRBV5-6
CATRTGGPFSSYEQYF
TGTGCCACCAGGACAGGGGGTCCCTTTAGCTCCTACGAGCAGTACTTC
>.|.|TRBJ2-7|TRBV6-5
CASRPSGRVVYEQYF
TGTGCCAGCAGACCCTCGGGCAGGGTGGTGTACGAGCAGTACTTC
>.|TRBD2|TRBJ2-7|TRBV9
CASSASGRAFYEQYF
TGTGCCAGCAGCGCAAGCGGGAGGGCCTTCTACGAGCAGTACTTC